The 26 T cell receptor beta chains reported below all come from one sample, sequenced in a study of blood T cell repertoires in COVID-19. The table came from immunoSEQ multiplex PCR; TCRdb's copy has only in-frame clones and leaves some out. The table shows 100,000 to 130,000 clones, with about two thirds occurring only once. Sample: peripheral blood. The receptor source for this set is a woman aged 35 to 49 with acute or convalescent COVID-19.

The chain couples TRBV29-1 to TRBJ2-5; 11 positions agree with TRBD2. The CDR3 spans 15 residues. V was clipped by 5 bases and J by 4 bases; unmatched bases: 9. Germline CDR1 is SQVTM and CDR2 is ANQGSEA. The CDR3 here is CSVRGSTSGTETQYF. The CDR3 DNA reads TGCAGCGTTAGGGGATCGACTAGCGGGACAGAGACCCAGTACTTC.

The rearrangement joins TRBV7-8 to TRBJ1-1, with D tentatively TRBD1 (6 bases). Germline values: CDR1 SGHVS, CDR2 FQNEAQ. The CDR3 has 12 residues. The ends were cut back, 5 bases at V and 8 bases at J, with 12 bases in the middle. CDR3 region: CASSPDRREAFF. The DNA for the CDR3 is TGTGCCAGCAGCCCCGACAGGAGAGAAGCTTTCTTT.

This clone was counted only a few times. This chain joins TRBV28 and TRBJ1-1; a possible D gene is TRBD1 (5 bases). Germline CDR1 MDHEN, CDR2 SYDVKM. The V end was cut by 6 bases, the J end by 4 bases, with 15 bases between. This CDR3 contains 14 residues. The CDR3 reads CASSRTRTITEAFF. CDR3 DNA: TGTGCCAGCAGCCGGACGCGGACAATCACTGAAGCTTTCTTT.

V is TRBV28 and J is TRBJ2-7; D is unclear. Trimming took 5 bases from V and 2 from J, leaving 10 bases between them. Looked up from germline, CDR1 is MDHEN and CDR2 is SYDVKM. There are 13 residues in the CDR3. The CDR3 nucleotides are TGTGCCAGCAGTATTCTTACTACCTACGAGCAGTACTTC. It specifies CASSILTTYEQYF.

This clone was seen a few times. V gene TRBV28 combines with J gene TRBJ2-3, with TRBD1 matching over 9 bases. Trimming removed 6 bases from V and 7 bases from J; junction bases left unmatched: 8. Germline V gene data show CDR1 as MDHEN and CDR2 as SYDVKM. The CDR3 is 14 residues long. The CDR3 sequence: CASRRQGGRYTQYF. The CDR3, as DNA: TGTGCCAGCAGGCGACAGGGGGGTAGGTATACGCAGTATTTT.

The rearrangement uses TRBV24-1 and TRBJ2-5; TRBD1 agrees at 7 bases. The CDR3 runs to 15 residues. The trim removed 2 bases at V and 2 bases at J, leaving 4 bases unmatched. Germline V gene lookup returns CDR1 KGHDR and CDR2 SFDVKD. CDR3 DNA sequence: TGTGCCACCAGTGATTGGCAGGGACAGCAAGAGACCCAGTACTTC. It specifies CATSDWQGQQETQYF.

This rearrangement joins TRBV30 to TRBJ1-6; perhaps TRBD1 as D (5 bases). Per the germline V gene, CDR1 is GTSNPN and CDR2 is SVGIG (reference sequence). Trimming removed 6 bases at V and 0 bases at J, with 12 bases between. CDR3 length: 15 residues. This CDR3 is CACGRGSSYNSPLHF. The CDR3 DNA follows: TGTGCCTGCGGTAGGGGATCCTCCTATAATTCACCCCTCCACTTT.

This clone appeared a single time. Within the sample, other DNA sequences also encode this same CDR3. This chain uses TRBV2 with TRBJ2-2; D is ambiguous. The CDR3 has 12 residues. CDR1 is SNHLY, CDR2 FYNNEI, per germline. The V end was cut by 4 bases, the J end by 6 bases, with 6 bases between. The CDR3 coding sequence is TGTGCCAGCAGTGTAGAGCCCGGGGAGCTGTTTTTT. It specifies CASSVEPGELFF. The complete variable domain, with remaining parts taken from reference TRBV2 and TRBJ2-2, reads EPEVTQTPSHQVTQMGQEVILRCVPISNHLYFYWYRQILGQKVEFLVSFYNNEISEKSEIFDDQFSVERPDGSNFTLKIRSTKLEDSAMYFCASSVEPGELFFGEGSRLTVL.

A few counts support this clone. This chain links TRBV2 with TRBJ2-7; D gene unclear. The germline gives CDR1 SNHLY, CDR2 FYNNEI. Trimming stripped 8 bases from V and 7 bases from J, with 15 bases between. This CDR3 region has 12 residues. The DNA for the CDR3 is TGTGCCAGCGGCAGTAGCCTTGGGGAGCAGTACTTC. Translation gives CASGSSLGEQYF.

This clone was observed a handful of times. CDR3 coding DNA: TGTGCCAGCAGCCCGCGGGTATCCTACAATGAGCAGTTCTTC. Its protein is CASSPRVSYNEQFF. The rearrangement links TRBV2 to TRBJ2-1, with D perhaps TRBD2 (5 bases). The CDR3 is 14 residues long. The ends were cut back, 6 bases at V and 1 base at J, with 10 bases in the middle. Germline-derived CDR1 and CDR2 are SNHLY and FYNNEI.

This chain joins TRBV7-3 and TRBJ2-2; D might be TRBD1 (6 bases). The length of the CDR3 is 14 residues. The germline gives CDR1 SGHTA, CDR2 FQGTGA. V was trimmed by 4 bases and J by 5 bases, leaving 11 bases between them. CDR3 sequence reads: CASSSGQITGELFF. The CDR3 DNA reads TGTGCCAGCAGCTCCGGACAGATTACCGGGGAGCTGTTTTTT.

The table lists this clone with a few counts. The J gene is TRBJ1-1, the V gene TRBV11-1, with 7 nucleotides matching TRBD1. Germline V gene data show CDR1 as SGHAT and CDR2 as FQDESV (reference sequence). The CDR3 spans 14 residues. V shed 4 bases and J 5 bases; nucleotides not matched to a gene: 7. Here the CDR3 DNA reads TGTGCCAGCAGCTGGGACAGAGCAACGACTGAAGCTTTCTTT. Amino acids: CASSWDRATTEAFF.

This chain uses TRBV10-3 with TRBJ1-2; D gene uncertain. V shed 0 bases and J shed 2 bases, with 13 bases lying between them. CDR3 length: 16 amino acids. In germline, CDR1 is ENHRY, CDR2 SYGVKD. The CDR3 loop is CAISESNPGQNYGYTF. CDR3 nucleotide sequence: TGTGCCATCAGTGAGTCAAATCCGGGTCAGAACTATGGCTACACCTTC.

In this sample, this clone turned up once. The chain has TRBV11-2 and TRBJ2-1; a weak D match, TRBD2 (6 bases). CDR1 is SGHAT and CDR2 is FQNNGV in the germline V gene. Trimming removed 5 bases at V and 10 bases at J, with 15 bases between. The CDR3 is 13 residues long. Here the CDR3 reads CASSPVGGKEQFF. For the CDR3, the DNA is TGTGCCAGCAGCCCGGTGGGGGGAAAGGAGCAGTTCTTC.

The V gene is TRBV10-1, the J gene TRBJ2-7; D is perhaps TRBD1 (6 bases). With 9 bases removed from V and 2 bases from J, the gap between germline ends came to 11 bases. Per germline, CDR1 WNHNN and CDR2 SYGVQD (reference sequence). This CDR3 has 12 amino acids. This CDR3 is CARQGETYEQYF. DNA for the CDR3: TGCGCCAGACAGGGCGAAACCTACGAGCAGTACTTC.

V gene TRBV21-1 combines with J gene TRBJ2-7; TRBD2, as called in the table, went unchecked against the DNA. TRBV21-1 is a recognized pseudogene. The CDR3 totals 19 residues. The CDR3 here is CASSKAPHNPGLLPYEQYF. CDR3 bases: TGTGCCAGCAGCAAAGCACCTCACAACCCGGGACTGCTACCCTACGAGCAGTACTTC.

This chain links TRBV4-1 with TRBJ2-2, with D possibly matching TRBD1 (5 bases). Trimming took off 3 bases at V and 0 bases at J, with 17 bases between the two ends. This CDR3 is 18 amino acids long. CDR1 MGHRA and CDR2 YSYEKL come from the germline V gene. CDR3 amino acids: CASSHRVGHLSNTGELFF. As DNA, the CDR3 is TGCGCCAGCAGCCACCGAGTCGGACACCTCTCGAACACCGGGGAGCTGTTTTTT.

The chain links TRBV4-2 to TRBJ2-2; 9 positions agree with TRBD2. This CDR3 spans 16 amino acids. Germline assignment: CDR1 LGHNA and CDR2 YNFKEQ. The V segment lost 0 bases and the J segment 8 bases; nucleotides outside the gene matches: 7. CDR3 residues: CASSQDSSGERGELFF. CDR3 DNA sequence: TGTGCCAGCAGCCAAGATTCTAGCGGGGAGCGGGGGGAGCTGTTTTTT.

This clone was seen a single time. The V gene is TRBV7-2, the J gene TRBJ2-1, with TRBD2 identical over 9 bases. In germline, CDR1 is SGHTA, CDR2 FQGNSA. V shed 5 bases, J shed 7 bases, and the junction held 15 bases outside the gene matches. The CDR3 contains 17 residues. The CDR3 protein is CASSPKWSASGVNEQFF. Written as DNA, the CDR3 is TGTGCCAGCAGCCCTAAATGGTCGGCTAGCGGGGTAAATGAGCAGTTCTTC. The whole variable domain, remainder taken from reference TRBV7-2 and TRBJ2-1, is GAGVSQSPSNKVTEKGKDVELRCDPISGHTALYWYRQSLGQGLEFLIYFQGNSAPDKSGLPSDRFSAERTGGSVSTLTIQRTQQEDSAVYLCASSPKWSASGVNEQFFGPGTRLTVL.

The rearrangement joins TRBV12-3 or TRBV12-4 to TRBJ1-5; tentatively, D is TRBD1 (5 bases). V shed 6 bases and J shed 6 bases, with 12 bases lying between them. There are 13 residues in the CDR3. CDR3 sequence reads: CASRRGTSQPQHF. For the CDR3, the DNA is TGTGCCAGCAGAAGAGGGACTAGTCAGCCCCAGCATTTT.

There are a few counts of this clone. The CDR3 reads CASSEKGLDDTQYF. CDR3 in DNA: TGTGCCAGCAGTGAAAAGGGGCTAGACGATACGCAGTATTTT. The chain joins TRBV2 to TRBJ2-3; a weak D match, TRBD1 (5 bases). The CDR3 spans 14 residues. Looked up from germline, CDR1 is SNHLY and CDR2 is FYNNEI. The V gene lost 2 bases and the J gene lost 6 bases, with 12 bases spanning the gap.

V usage is TRBV5-4 and J usage is TRBJ2-2; D possibly corresponds to TRBD1 (6 bases). The CDR3 totals 15 residues. Trimming removed 2 bases from V and 3 bases from J, with 11 bases in between. Germline V gives CDR1 SGHNT, CDR2 YYREEE (reference sequence). The CDR3 protein is CASSLIAGDTGELFF. The CDR3 region has the DNA TGTGCCAGCAGCTTAATTGCAGGGGACACCGGGGAGCTGTTTTTT.

V usage is TRBV5-4 and J usage is TRBJ1-4, with a tentative D call TRBD1 (6 bases). Germline CDR1 and CDR2: SGHNT and YYREEE (reference sequence). Trimming removed 1 base at V and 8 bases at J, with 12 bases between. The CDR3 runs 14 residues. Here the CDR3 DNA reads TGTGCCAGCAGCTTGCACAGGGATGACGAAAAACTGTTTTTT. Its protein product is CASSLHRDDEKLFF.

This clone is a singleton in its sample. The rearrangement links TRBV7-7 to TRBJ2-2; TRBD2 aligns across 13 bases. CDR1 is SSHAT, CDR2 FNYEAQ, per germline (reference sequence). With V trimmed by 5 bases and J by 3 bases, 3 bases remained unmatched. The CDR3 runs 16 residues. The CDR3 DNA reads as TGTGCCAGCAGCCGACTAGCGGGGGGCGACACCGGGGAGCTGTTTTTT. Protein: CASSRLAGGDTGELFF.

This chain links TRBV19 with TRBJ1-5; no clear D. CDR3 length: 14 residues. The germline V and J ends were trimmed by 10 bases and 7 bases, with 20 bases remaining between them. The germline gives CDR1 LNHDA, CDR2 SQIVND (reference sequence). The DNA for the CDR3 is TGTGCCACCCGTCTCAGCGGTTTTTACCAGCCCCAGCATTTT. This codes for CATRLSGFYQPQHF.

This clone was seen repeatedly, ten times or more. The J gene is TRBJ1-1, the V gene TRBV19; the D is unclear. This CDR3 comprises 11 residues. In germline, CDR1 is LNHDA, CDR2 SQIVND (reference sequence). The V end was cut by 10 bases, the J end by 6 bases, with 12 bases between. The CDR3 bases are TGTGCCAATCGGCGGAGCCCTGAAGCTTTCTTT. Translation gives CANRRSPEAFF.